This T cell receptor (beta chain) was found in a study of blood T cell repertoires in COVID-19. Study context: COVID-19 samples from acute and convalescent phases originated in the United States, Italy and Spain. Sample material is recorded as cDNA or gDNA derived from T cells, B-cell-depleted T cells, or PBMCs.

Authors' data handling: Researchers report that nucleated cell counts were estimated from reference gene primer amplification. Assay used: immunoSEQ multiplex PCR; TCRdb lists only in-frame clones, some missing. The V and J calls and clone size are taken from that table; D and trimming were inferred from the DNA. Here the sample spans 80,000 or so clones, almost 85% being singletons. This CDR3 comprises 14 residues. Germline assignment: CDR1 SGHTA and CDR2 FQGNSA. After removal of 5 bases from V and 5 bases from J, the junction contained 7 bases not matched to a gene. The TCR comes from a man in his fifties or sixties with acute or convalescent COVID-19. Sequenced: peripheral blood. This chain links TRBV7-2 with TRBJ2-5; 8 nucleotides agree with TRBD2. CDR3 amino acids: CASSPGGGAETQYF. The CDR3 region has the DNA TGTGCCAGCAGCCCGGGGGGGGGCGCGGAGACCCAGTACTTC. The full variable domain, in which reference TRBV7-2 and TRBJ2-5 provide the parts outside the CDR3, is GAGVSQSPSNKVTEKGKDVELRCDPISGHTALYWYRQSLGQGLEFLIYFQGNSAPDKSGLPSDRFSAERTGGSVSTLTIQRTQQEDSAVYLCASSPGGGAETQYFGPGTRLLVL.